This TCR beta chain was found in a study of control samples from healthy donors and cancer patients. Trimming at V came to 3 bases and at J to 8 bases, leaving 10 bases not matched to a gene. Per the germline V gene, CDR1 is KGHDR and CDR2 is SFDVKD. The CDR3 has 17 amino acids. Sequencing was performed with immunoSEQ multiplex PCR; in TCRdb, only in-frame clones are kept and a portion is missing. The sample yields more than 95,000 clones, over 90% seen once. V usage is TRBV24-1 and J usage is TRBJ2-1, with TRBD2 matching 12 bases. The source is a young man in good health. Sequenced sample: blood. CDR3 sequence: CATSDPTSGGILDEQFF. The CDR3 DNA reads TGTGCCACCAGTGATCCTACTAGCGGGGGGATATTGGATGAGCAGTTCTTC.